This TCR beta chain stems from a study of shared clonotypes between healthy human individuals. The donor population consisted of healthy HIV-negative adults with no recent acute infections or vaccinations. The CDR3 is made up of 14 amino acids. V trimming: 10 bases; J trimming: 5 bases; junction bases outside the gene matches: 9. CDR1 is ENHRY, CDR2 SYGVKD, per germline. This table comes from immunoSEQ multiplex PCR, and its TCRdb copy is limited to in-frame clones, with some not included. The data show about 480,000 clones, with about 79% seen just once and under 15% held by the top ten. In this sample, this clone turned up once.

The rearrangement joins TRBV10-3 to TRBJ1-5; 9 bases fit TRBD1. This TCR was sampled from a woman aged 40 to 55 in good health. Some clones in this sample may be carry-over from other donors' samples. Sample: PBMCs. The CDR3 loop reads CATSLDRGDQPQHF. The CDR3 coding sequence is TGTGCCACATCGTTGGACAGGGGCGATCAGCCCCAGCATTTT.